The present T cell receptor (beta chain) was sequenced within a study of blood T cells in healthy people across ages (dated by TCRdb to between 2014 and 2016). Study-wide context: Template switching captured roughly one uniquely barcoded TCR beta cDNA molecule per two T cells in model experiments. Age-related changes in TCR beta repertoire diversity were measured in the study by deep sequencing normalized with unique cDNA molecular identifiers. The donors were divided into four age groups: young (average around 16 years), middle-aged (about 39), aged (under 70) and long-lived (approximately 74). To avoid experimental bias, donors of different ages were distributed randomly across sequencing lanes. Using the same blood draw, the study looked at two additional independent replicas of 1 million unique cDNA reads for two donors, one aged 18 to 30 and the other aged 80 or older. Beyond this particular receptor, the publication reports: Compared with the aged group, the long-lived group had more naive CD4+ T cells, fewer expanded clones and increased TCR diversity, suggesting age selection. Estimates of total diversity from one million sequenced T cells were regarded as lower bounds and underestimates. Donor CMV infection status was unknown, potentially confounding age-related changes in expanded clonotypes. Observed TCR beta diversity per million T cells fell roughly linearly with age, and a significant reduction was already apparent by age roughly 40. Observed TCR beta diversity correlated strongly with the percentage of naive T cells measured by flow cytometry. Conclusive comparison of naive and antigen-experienced compartments was prevented by the profiling of bulk unsorted PBMCs.

Libraries were prepared through 5' RACE. Sequencing instrument: Illumina HiSeq 2500. A second about 7 to 11 cycle PCR used a sample-barcoded 5' primer and a J-beta primer mix. A template-switch 5' adaptor carrying 12 random nucleotides introduced a unique molecular identifier onto each TCR beta cDNA molecule. Each sample yielded at least 2.5 million CDR3-containing paired-end reads. All of the RNA was converted into first-strand cDNA using the Mint cDNA synthesis kit, with a TRBC-specific oligonucleotide serving as the primer. Following uracil-DNA glycosylase treatment, all cDNA underwent a first 18-cycle PCR with the universal primers M1SS and BC2_uni_R. The paper's processing steps were these. Normalization of each sample was performed by random selection of 1 million high-quality reads, each carrying a distinct molecular identifier. Reads sharing molecular identifiers were discarded rather than binned into consensus sequences. CDR3 identification, clonotype clustering and error correction used MiTCR with a Q25 quality threshold and the strictest error-elimination algorithm. A nonparametric unseen species model with Euler transformation was used to estimate a lower bound on total TCR beta diversity. The raw public reads went through TCRdb reprocessing: fastp at Q25, MiXCR clone calling, in-frame beta chains kept. Each entry merges the rows of one CDR3 protein and shows their most common DNA and genes. In this record, the V and J calls reflect TCRdb's handling and not the investigators' own analysis. Across this sample there are 700,000 to 900,000 distinct CDR3 sequences, with roughly 50% seen only once. Under 50% of the sample rests with the top ten.

Comment on this clonotype: Its cognate antigen has yet to be identified. Base qualities were left out, and no much larger clone turns up one base away.

The donors were under 40 Caucasian individuals from Russia, aged roughly 6 to 100 years, who were systemically healthy. Around 10 milliliters of peripheral blood were collected from each donor into EDTA-treated Vacutainer tubes. Ficoll-Paque density-gradient centrifugation was used to isolate PBMCs, with at least 6 million obtained per sample. Trizol reagent was used to extract total RNA from PBMCs, with at least 5.5 micrograms per sample. For every donor, flow cytometry on a PBMC aliquot measured the percentage of naive CD45RAhigh/CD27high T cells. V loses 2 bases, J loses 13 bases, and the germline ends lie 18 bases apart. In the germline V gene, CDR1 corresponds to SGHVS and CDR2 to FQNEAQ. From the cysteine through the phenylalanine, the CDR3 covers 14 amino acids. The retained sequence is limited to the CDR3, 42 bases, with the frame set at the first base.

Sequencing used blood. The sequence is built from TRBV7-8 and TRBJ2-1; the D gene remains uncertain. The sequence derives from an older man in good health. The sequence in DNA is TGTGCCAGCAGCTTATCGGGTGGGGATGAGACCCAGTTCTTC. Its protein reads: CASSLSGGDETQFF.